The clone carrying this TCR beta chain was detected a few times. Its antigen remains unidentified. The entry originates in a study of blood T cells in healthy people across ages. The donors, aged about 6 to 100, were healthy Caucasians from Russia. For the second PCR, which ran for about 6 to 11 cycles, a sample-barcoded 5' primer and a J-beta primer mix were used. TCRdb itself ran the 5' RACE reads through MiXCR, one entry per CDR3 protein. The table lists more than 450,000 distinct CDR3 sequences, roughly a quarter of them singletons. The study, taken as a whole, reports: Getting older went along with TCR beta diversity per million T cells dropping roughly linearly.

The same sample was also used in a study of T cells of mothers and their children. That paper adds: Similar effects of thymic selection on TCR recombination output were recorded in related and unrelated pairs.

This TCR was sampled from a boy aged 2-15 years in good health. Material: blood.

CDR3: CAWKGGFGTDTQYF. CDR3 nucleotides: TGTGCCTGGAAGGGCGGGTTCGGGACAGATACGCAGTATTTT. This chain links TRBV30 with TRBJ2-3, with a possible D match to TRBD2 (5 bases). V was pared by 4 bases and J by 3 bases, with 14 bases between. From germline, CDR1 is GTSNPN and CDR2 SVGIG (reference sequence). The CDR3 has 14 residues.